This TCR beta chain was sequenced for a study of blood T cell repertoires in COVID-19. V was pared by 5 bases and J by 4 bases, with 14 bases between. This CDR3 has 15 residues. The germline V gene encodes CDR1 SGHAT and CDR2 FQDESV (reference sequence). Generated by immunoSEQ multiplex PCR, the TCRdb table keeps only in-frame clones and is missing some. The sample holds about 110,000 clones; around 90% are singletons and the top ten take around 4.9%. Sequenced material: peripheral blood. V gene TRBV11-1 combines with J gene TRBJ2-2; D not resolved. This receptor was taken from a human donor in a cohort sampled during active COVID-19. This CDR3 reads CASSEDISSTGELFF. The CDR3 nucleotides read TGTGCCAGCAGCGAAGACATTTCGTCCACCGGGGAGCTGTTTTTT.